This T cell receptor (beta chain) was profiled in a study of T-cell memory formation after mild COVID-19. General observations from the study: Among CD4+ contracting clones, most were CM and EM, and CD8+ ones EMRA. Day 15 to 85 contracting clones showed balanced CD4/CD8; later expanders leaned CD4+.

With 4 bases clipped from V and 9 bases from J, the junction kept 6 bases outside the gene matches. The CDR3 spans 15 residues. Germline V lookup: CDR1 SGHVS, CDR2 FQNEAQ. From the 5' RACE reads, TCRdb called clonotypes with MiXCR, one entry per CDR3 protein. The sample holds about 90,000 distinct CDR3 sequences; about 15% are singletons and the top ten take 39%. Turning to this clonotype: The antigen is undetermined.

The genes are TRBV7-8 and TRBJ2-1; 13 bases line up with TRBD2. Sequenced sample: PBMCs or a T cell subset sorted from them (not recorded which). This sequence was found in a man younger than 35 who had mild COVID-19 (a few samples of this study predate the infection). Cell type and time point are not known. CDR3 loop: CASSYGTSGDGEQFF. CDR3 DNA sequence: TGTGCCAGCAGCTACGGGACTAGCGGGGACGGTGAGCAGTTCTTC.